Sequencing of this T cell receptor (beta chain) was carried out in a study of cytomegalovirus exposure and HLA in healthy donors. Broader study findings: As was reported, the HLA-A and HLA-B alleles of most subjects were accurately predicted from TCR beta sequences.

Germline CDR1 MNHNS, CDR2 SASEGT. The CDR3 has 14 residues. V dropped 2 bases and J dropped 1 base, with 8 bases sitting between them. 13 Jbeta primers and 60 Vbeta primers were used for the PCR. Measured with immunoSEQ multiplex PCR; TCRdb has only the in-frame clones, and not every one. The table has around 110,000 clones, roughly 82% seen once. Turning to this clone: Its antigen is unidentified.

Input material: PBMCs. The receptor's source is a male donor in good health and CMV-seronegative. The rearrangement joins TRBV6-1 to TRBJ2-5; D gene unclear. The CDR3 nucleotides read TGTGCCAGCAGTGAACTCAGCGCCCAAGAGACCCAGTACTTC. Its protein product is CASSELSAQETQYF.